The rows below give T cell receptor beta chains drawn from one sample of a study of blood T cells in healthy people across ages. In TCRdb, the 5' RACE reads were re-called with MiXCR into one record per CDR3 protein. The sample records roughly 800,000 distinct CDR3 sequences, around 36% being singletons. What was sequenced was blood. These TCRs come from a man between 18 and 35 years old in good health. The CDR3 runs from the conserved cysteine through the conserved F or W. The order of the fields is CDR3 protein, CDR3 DNA, J gene, D gene, V gene, clone size. The D gene is left open where the match is weak. Clone size is stated in some rows and not others, as once, few, many or a class when expanded.

CDR3: CASGPRGGLAKNIQYF
DNA: TGTGCCAGCGGTCCCCGGGGAGGATTAGCCAAAAACATTCAGTACTTC
J: TRBJ2-4
D: -
V: TRBV12-3/TRBV12-4
size: -

CDR3: CASSPDSQGGNEQFF
DNA: TGCGCCAGCAGTCCTGACTCGCAGGGGGGCAATGAGCAGTTCTTC
J: TRBJ2-1
D: -
V: TRBV4-3
size: few

CDR3: CSVGLDDSNQPQHF
DNA: TGCAGCGTTGGATTAGACGATAGCAATCAGCCCCAGCATTTT
J: TRBJ1-5
D: -
V: TRBV29-1
size: -

CDR3: CASSSPQQTPGDTQYF
DNA: TGTGCCAGCAGCTCGCCACAACAGACTCCGGGGGATACGCAGTATTTT
J: TRBJ2-3
D: -
V: TRBV5-5
size: few

CDR3: CASTLQSGTQYF
DNA: TGTGCCAGCACCCTGCAAAGCGGGACCCAGTACTTC
J: TRBJ2-5
D: -
V: TRBV3-1
size: -

CDR3: CASSLAPAGATNTETFF
DNA: TGCGCCAGCAGCTTGGCCCCCGCAGGGGCAACGAACACTGAAACTTTCTTT
J: TRBJ1-1
D: -
V: TRBV5-1
size: -

CDR3: CASSPGQESYNEQFF
DNA: TGTGCCAGCTCACCGGGACAGGAATCCTACAATGAGCAGTTCTTC
J: TRBJ2-1
D: TRBD1
V: TRBV18
size: -

CDR3: CASSLVGARSTDTQYF
DNA: TGTGCCAGCAGCTTAGTGGGCGCCCGAAGCACAGATACGCAGTATTTT
J: TRBJ2-3
D: -
V: TRBV7-2
size: -

CDR3: CSVQTGSNIQYF
DNA: TGCAGCGTCCAGACAGGTTCAAACATTCAGTACTTC
J: TRBJ2-4
D: -
V: TRBV29-1
size: -

CDR3: CACSPPAGGIPNEQFF
DNA: TGTGCCTGCAGTCCCCCCGCAGGGGGAATCCCAAATGAGCAGTTCTTC
J: TRBJ2-1
D: TRBD1
V: TRBV6-1
size: -

CDR3: CAISEVGYTF
DNA: TGTGCCATCAGTGAGGTTGGCTACACCTTC
J: TRBJ1-2
D: -
V: TRBV10-3
size: few

CDR3: CASTESGGKLDEQYF
DNA: TGTGCCAGCACCGAAAGCGGGGGTAAGCTCGATGAGCAGTACTTC
J: TRBJ2-5
D: TRBD2
V: TRBV6-6
size: -

CDR3: CASSDRARSGANVLTF
DNA: TGTGCCAGCAGTGACAGGGCACGCTCTGGGGCCAACGTCCTGACTTTC
J: TRBJ2-6
D: TRBD1
V: TRBV6-2/TRBV6-3
size: -

CDR3: CASSVGDRGTDTQYF
DNA: TGTGCCAGCAGCGTAGGGGACAGGGGCACAGATACGCAGTATTTT
J: TRBJ2-3
D: TRBD1
V: TRBV9
size: -

CDR3: CASSFSQGAISPLHF
DNA: TGTGCCAGCAGTTTCTCACAGGGGGCGATTTCACCCCTCCACTTT
J: TRBJ1-6
D: TRBD1
V: TRBV6-2/TRBV6-3
size: -

CDR3: CASSPDGGTVNYGYTF
DNA: TGTGCCAGCAGCCCAGACGGGGGGACAGTAAACTATGGCTACACCTTC
J: TRBJ1-2
D: TRBD1
V: TRBV4-2
size: many

CDR3: CASSPGLVADTQYF
DNA: TGTGCCAGCAGCCCGGGACTAGTGGCAGATACGCAGTATTTT
J: TRBJ2-3
D: TRBD2
V: TRBV9
size: few

CDR3: CASSQDDEGREQYF
DNA: TGCGCCAGCAGCCAAGATGACGAGGGACGAGAGCAGTACTTC
J: TRBJ2-7
D: -
V: TRBV4-1
size: -

CDR3: CASSEALRRLPDEQYF
DNA: TGTGCCAGTAGTGAAGCGCTGAGGCGGCTTCCTGACGAGCAGTACTTC
J: TRBJ2-7
D: -
V: TRBV2
size: -

CDR3: CASNPRYRQETQYF
DNA: TGTGCCAGCAACCCTCGTTACAGGCAAGAGACCCAGTACTTC
J: TRBJ2-5
D: -
V: TRBV9
size: -

CDR3: CAISEGSNQPQHF
DNA: TGTGCCATCAGTGAAGGTAGCAATCAGCCCCAGCATTTT
J: TRBJ1-5
D: -
V: TRBV10-3
size: many

CDR3: CASSFNRGTNYGYTF
DNA: TGTGCCAGCAGTTTTAACAGGGGGACTAACTATGGCTACACCTTC
J: TRBJ1-2
D: TRBD1
V: TRBV27
size: -

CDR3: CASSADESKENNEQFF
DNA: TGTGCCAGCAGTGCGGACGAATCCAAGGAGAACAATGAGCAGTTCTTC
J: TRBJ2-1
D: -
V: TRBV12-3/TRBV12-4
size: once

CDR3: CASSLVGRSNQPQHF
DNA: TGTGCCAGCAGCTTGGTCGGGCGGAGCAATCAGCCCCAGCATTTT
J: TRBJ1-5
D: -
V: TRBV12-3/TRBV12-4
size: few

CDR3: CSARIGGGYGYTF
DNA: TGCAGTGCTAGGATAGGGGGCGGCTATGGCTACACCTTC
J: TRBJ1-2
D: TRBD1
V: TRBV20-1
size: -

CDR3: CASSESLGLGGYTF
DNA: TGCGCCAGCAGTGAGTCGCTAGGTCTTGGCGGCTACACCTTC
J: TRBJ1-2
D: -
V: TRBV10-2
size: few

CDR3: CASSLYQGHTGELFF
DNA: TGTGCCAGCAGCTTATATCAGGGGCACACCGGGGAGCTGTTTTTT
J: TRBJ2-2
D: -
V: TRBV7-8
size: -

CDR3: CASSLRLVYEQYF
DNA: TGTGCCAGCAGCTTAAGACTAGTCTACGAGCAGTACTTC
J: TRBJ2-7
D: -
V: TRBV7-9
size: -

CDR3: CASSPGRSDNSPLHF
DNA: TGTGCCAGCTCACCCGGACGGAGTGATAATTCACCCCTCCACTTT
J: TRBJ1-6
D: -
V: TRBV18
size: -

CDR3: CASSPRIRGTYGYTF
DNA: TGTGCCAGCAGCCCCAGGATTCGGGGGACTTATGGCTACACCTTC
J: TRBJ1-2
D: -
V: TRBV7-2
size: -

CDR3: CASSQHSNQPQHF
DNA: TGTGCCAGCAGCCAACATAGCAATCAGCCCCAGCATTTT
J: TRBJ1-5
D: -
V: TRBV4-2
size: few

CDR3: CASSAPQGARGNQPQHF
DNA: TGTGCCAGTAGTGCTCCACAGGGGGCGCGAGGCAATCAGCCCCAGCATTTT
J: TRBJ1-5
D: TRBD1
V: TRBV19
size: -

CDR3: CASRPGQLTQPQHF
DNA: TGTGCCAGCAGACCGGGACAGTTGACACAGCCCCAGCATTTT
J: TRBJ1-5
D: TRBD1
V: TRBV12-3/TRBV12-4
size: -

CDR3: CATRGNLSGNAIYF
DNA: TGTGCCACCCGGGGGAACCTCTCTGGAAACGCCATATATTTT
J: TRBJ1-3
D: -
V: TRBV10-3
size: once

CDR3: CASSTGTVNQPQHF
DNA: TGTGCCAGCAGTACCGGGACAGTTAATCAGCCCCAGCATTTT
J: TRBJ1-5
D: TRBD1
V: TRBV28
size: -

CDR3: CASSPNGQPQHF
DNA: TGTGCCAGCAGTCCCAATGGTCAGCCCCAGCATTTT
J: TRBJ1-5
D: -
V: TRBV27
size: few

CDR3: CASSLTTGTAYGYTF
DNA: TGTGCCAGCAGCTTGACTACTGGGACTGCCTATGGCTACACCTTC
J: TRBJ1-2
D: -
V: TRBV7-2
size: -

CDR3: CSVENGLGVDTQYF
DNA: TGCAGCGTTGAGAACGGGCTGGGTGTAGATACGCAGTATTTT
J: TRBJ2-3
D: -
V: TRBV29-1
size: few

CDR3: CASSQGTFYNEQYF
DNA: TGCGCCAGCAGCCAAGGGACATTCTACAATGAGCAGTACTTC
J: TRBJ2-7
D: -
V: TRBV4-3
size: -

CDR3: CASSERETGYYEQYF
DNA: TGTGCCAGCAGTGAAAGGGAGACAGGCTACTACGAGCAGTACTTC
J: TRBJ2-7
D: -
V: TRBV2
size: few

CDR3: CASSPTDSENYGYTF
DNA: TGTGCCAGCAGCCCTACGGACAGTGAAAACTATGGCTACACCTTC
J: TRBJ1-2
D: -
V: TRBV28
size: many

CDR3: CAISMPGQSLDGELFF
DNA: TGTGCCATCAGCATGCCGGGACAATCGTTGGACGGGGAGCTGTTTTTT
J: TRBJ2-2
D: -
V: TRBV10-3
size: once

CDR3: CSARDRRDTSNQPQHF
DNA: TGCAGTGCTAGAGATCGCAGGGATACTAGCAATCAGCCCCAGCATTTT
J: TRBJ1-5
D: -
V: TRBV20-1
size: -

CDR3: CASSLRGIAASSYNEQFF
DNA: TGCGCCAGCAGCTTGAGAGGGATAGCGGCTAGCTCCTACAATGAGCAGTTCTTC
J: TRBJ2-1
D: -
V: TRBV5-1
size: -

CDR3: CASSQRTGEETQYF
DNA: TGTGCCAGCAGCCAACGGACGGGGGAAGAGACCCAGTACTTC
J: TRBJ2-5
D: -
V: TRBV5-5
size: many

CDR3: CASSLDSLYNSPLHF
DNA: TGTGCCAGCAGTTTGGACAGTCTATATAATTCACCCCTCCACTTT
J: TRBJ1-6
D: -
V: TRBV12-3/TRBV12-4
size: -

CDR3: CASSVDSRSLTGELFF
DNA: TGTGCCAGCAGCGTTGATTCAAGGTCCCTCACCGGGGAGCTGTTTTTT
J: TRBJ2-2
D: -
V: TRBV9
size: -

CDR3: CASSLASEGGTQYF
DNA: TGTGCCAGCAGCTTGGCCTCAGAGGGTGGTACGCAGTATTTT
J: TRBJ2-3
D: -
V: TRBV5-4
size: many